These T cell receptor beta chains were read from a single sample in a study of regulatory T cells in long-lasting Graves disease. TCRdb reprocessed the multiplex PCR reads with MiXCR, giving one entry per CDR3 protein. The sample lists a few hundred thousand distinct CDR3 sequences; around 20% were seen once. Sequenced material: peripheral blood mononuclear cells (PBMCs), taken when the disease was refractory, from a patient treated with antithyroid drugs. The receptors come from a female donor with Graves disease. Both conserved end residues are trimmed from each CDR3.

V gene	J gene	CDR3 length	CDR3 protein
TRBV20-1	TRBJ2-1	13	SAPHVAGDLREQF
TRBV20-1	TRBJ2-7	11	SARDGQNYEQY
TRBV28	TRBJ1-4	13	ASSLQGKANEKLF
TRBV3-1	TRBJ2-5	14	ASSQSSGAYQETQY
TRBV20-1	TRBJ2-5	11	SVSRGIEETQY
TRBV12-3/TRBV12-4	TRBJ1-4	13	ASSFYRGSDEKLF
TRBV29-1	TRBJ2-2	13	SAKDLAGDSGELF
TRBV20-1	TRBJ1-2	10	SAREYSVGYT
TRBV12-3/TRBV12-4	TRBJ2-5	10	ASSLGVETQY
TRBV15	TRBJ2-2	10	ATSRETGELF
TRBV27	TRBJ1-4	13	ASSYRGQGGEKLF
TRBV28	TRBJ2-5	13	ASSSPGAQQETQY
TRBV6-5	TRBJ1-5	13	ASTYTAPGLKPQH
TRBV27	TRBJ1-5	12	ASSLAGEGQPQH
TRBV6-1	TRBJ2-2	12	ASSEAIGYGELF
TRBV6-5	TRBJ2-7	14	ASSSDSSGSSYEQY
TRBV28	TRBJ2-7	12	ASSLFTGSGEQY
TRBV2	TRBJ2-7	12	ASSDGDRVGIQY
TRBV9	TRBJ2-2	13	ASSVSGINTGELF
TRBV5-1	TRBJ2-7	14	ASSLVVKDGSYEQY
TRBV28	TRBJ2-2	11	ASSLIDTGELF
TRBV20-1	TRBJ2-7	13	SARDSQRGKRAVY
TRBV20-1	TRBJ2-3	11	SARGPSTDTQY
TRBV11-2	TRBJ2-1	10	ASSLRRVEQF
TRBV6-5	TRBJ2-7	15	ASSYFPLRTGAYEQY
TRBV28	TRBJ1-1	14	ASSYLYGDVNTGAF
TRBV30	TRBJ2-1	11	AWSHGRGIEQF
TRBV3-1	TRBJ1-2	14	ASSQPGTGGNYGYT
TRBV6-1	TRBJ2-7	11	ASTQGTGYEQY
TRBV5-1	TRBJ2-5	11	ARSQGAQETQY
TRBV4-1	TRBJ2-7	15	ASSQVAGGGGTYEQY
TRBV28	TRBJ1-1	14	ASSLEDRVADTEAF
TRBV2	TRBJ2-1	9	ASRGNNEQF
TRBV27	TRBJ2-3	11	ASSSPPGDTQY
TRBV6-1	TRBJ1-5	11	ASSRGTRQPQH
TRBV15	TRBJ2-7	13	ATSRDGQGTYEQY
TRBV9	TRBJ2-7	13	ASSVAGGTSYEQY
TRBV5-4	TRBJ1-1	12	ASSLTDRGAEAF
TRBV6-1	TRBJ2-7	10	ASSQIYEYGL
TRBV2	TRBJ1-5	12	ASSHQDSNQPQH
TRBV12-3/TRBV12-4	TRBJ2-7	13	ASSFSAGELGEQY
TRBV7-9	TRBJ2-7	12	ASSLTQGTYEQY
TRBV2	TRBJ2-2	17	ASNHIQTGYSGYTGELF
TRBV19	TRBJ2-1	15	ASSTTPGLAGVYEQF
TRBV14	TRBJ2-7	13	ASSQVELTSYEQY
TRBV28	TRBJ2-1	14	ASSFPRDSIYNEQF
TRBV7-9	TRBJ2-1	13	ASSLVGSSYNEQF
TRBV20-1	TRBJ2-7	12	SARGQGASIEQY
TRBV6-1	TRBJ1-4	14	ASNSPKAVLKTKLF
TRBV20-1	TRBJ2-4	12	SAFMLGAKNIQY
TRBV5-4	TRBJ2-5	14	ASSKQDRGRGETQY
TRBV19	TRBJ2-3	12	ASRATVSTDTQY
TRBV14	TRBJ1-2	11	ASSPVGGFGYT